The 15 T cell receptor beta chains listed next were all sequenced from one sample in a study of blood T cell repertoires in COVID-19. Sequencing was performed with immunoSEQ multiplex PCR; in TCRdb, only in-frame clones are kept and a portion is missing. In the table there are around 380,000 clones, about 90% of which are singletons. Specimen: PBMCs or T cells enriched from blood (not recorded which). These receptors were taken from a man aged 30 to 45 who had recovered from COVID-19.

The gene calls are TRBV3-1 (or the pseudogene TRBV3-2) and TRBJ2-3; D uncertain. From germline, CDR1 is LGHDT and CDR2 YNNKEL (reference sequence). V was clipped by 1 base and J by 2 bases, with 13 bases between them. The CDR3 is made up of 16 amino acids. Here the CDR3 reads CASSQVLRLLTDTQYF. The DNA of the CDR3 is TGTGCCAGCAGCCAAGTTCTTAGACTCCTCACAGATACGCAGTATTTT.

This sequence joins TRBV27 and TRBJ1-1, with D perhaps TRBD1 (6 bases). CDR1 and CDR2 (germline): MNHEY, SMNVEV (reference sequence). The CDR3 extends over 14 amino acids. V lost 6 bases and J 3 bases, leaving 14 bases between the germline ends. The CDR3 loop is CASRLLQGYTEAFF. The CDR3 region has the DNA TGTGCCAGCAGACTTCTCCAGGGGTACACTGAAGCTTTCTTT.

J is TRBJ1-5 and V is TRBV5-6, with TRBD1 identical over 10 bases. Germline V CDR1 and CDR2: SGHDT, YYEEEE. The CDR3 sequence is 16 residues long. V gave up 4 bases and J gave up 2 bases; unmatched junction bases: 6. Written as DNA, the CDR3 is TGTGCCAGCAGCCTTTGGACAGGGGGGGGCAATCAGCCCCAGCATTTT. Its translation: CASSLWTGGGNQPQHF.

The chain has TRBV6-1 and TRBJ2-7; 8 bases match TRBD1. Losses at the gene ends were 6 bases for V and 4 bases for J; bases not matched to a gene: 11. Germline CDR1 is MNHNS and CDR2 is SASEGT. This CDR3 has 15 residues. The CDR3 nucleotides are TGTGCCAGCAGCCTGGGCGGCAGGGGGCGATACGAGCAGTACTTC. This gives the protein CASSLGGRGRYEQYF.

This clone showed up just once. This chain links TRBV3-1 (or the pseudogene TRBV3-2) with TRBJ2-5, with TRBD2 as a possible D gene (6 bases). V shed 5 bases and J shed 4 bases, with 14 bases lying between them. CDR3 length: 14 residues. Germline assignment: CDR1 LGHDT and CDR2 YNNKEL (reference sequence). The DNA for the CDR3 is TGTGCCAGCAGCTTGGAGGGGCGGGCAGAGACCCAGTACTTC. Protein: CASSLEGRAETQYF.

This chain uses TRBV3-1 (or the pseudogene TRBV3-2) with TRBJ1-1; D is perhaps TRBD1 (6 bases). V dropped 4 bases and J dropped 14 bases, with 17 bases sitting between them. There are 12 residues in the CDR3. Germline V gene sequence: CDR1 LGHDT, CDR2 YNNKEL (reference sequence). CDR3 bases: TGTGCCAGCAGCCCGGCCACAGGGTCTGGGTTCTTT. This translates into CASSPATGSGFF.

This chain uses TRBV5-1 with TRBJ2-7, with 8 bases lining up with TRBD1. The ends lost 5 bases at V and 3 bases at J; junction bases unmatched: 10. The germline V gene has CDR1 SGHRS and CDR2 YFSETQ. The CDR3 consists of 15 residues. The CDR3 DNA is TGCGCCAGCAGGAGTCCAGGACAGGGCGGCTACGAGCAGTACTTC. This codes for CASRSPGQGGYEQYF.

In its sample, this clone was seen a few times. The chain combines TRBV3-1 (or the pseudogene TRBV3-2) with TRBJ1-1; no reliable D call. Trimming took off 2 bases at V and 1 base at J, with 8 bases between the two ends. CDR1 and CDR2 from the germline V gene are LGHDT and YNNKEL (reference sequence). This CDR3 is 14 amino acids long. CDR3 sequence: CASSQTQSNTEAFF. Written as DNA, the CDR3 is TGTGCCAGCAGCCAAACACAGTCGAACACTGAAGCTTTCTTT.

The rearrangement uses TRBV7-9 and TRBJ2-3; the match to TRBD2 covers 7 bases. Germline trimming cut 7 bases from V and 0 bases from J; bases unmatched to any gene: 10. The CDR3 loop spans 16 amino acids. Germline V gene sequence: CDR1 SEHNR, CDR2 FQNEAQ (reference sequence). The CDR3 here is CASTLSGDLSTDTQYF. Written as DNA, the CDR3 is TGTGCCAGCACCCTAAGCGGGGATCTTAGCACAGATACGCAGTATTTT.

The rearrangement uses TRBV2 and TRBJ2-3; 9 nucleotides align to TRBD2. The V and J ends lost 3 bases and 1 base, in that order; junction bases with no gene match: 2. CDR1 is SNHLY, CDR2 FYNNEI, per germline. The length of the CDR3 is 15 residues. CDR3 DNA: TGTGCCAGCAGTGAGGAGCGGGGGGGCACAGATACGCAGTATTTT. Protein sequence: CASSEERGGTDTQYF.

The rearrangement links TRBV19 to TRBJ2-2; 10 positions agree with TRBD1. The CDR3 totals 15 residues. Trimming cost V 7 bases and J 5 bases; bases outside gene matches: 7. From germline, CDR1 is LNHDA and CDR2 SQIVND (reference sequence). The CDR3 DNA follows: TGTGCCAGTAAAACGGGACAGGGGCGGACCGGGGAGCTGTTTTTT. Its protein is CASKTGQGRTGELFF.

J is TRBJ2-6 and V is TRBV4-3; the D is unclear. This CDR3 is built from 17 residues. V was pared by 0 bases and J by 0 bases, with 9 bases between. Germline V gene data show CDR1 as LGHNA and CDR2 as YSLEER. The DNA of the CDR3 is TGCGCCAGCAGCCAAGAAAGCCCATACTCTGGGGCCAACGTCCTGACTTTC. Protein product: CASSQESPYSGANVLTF.

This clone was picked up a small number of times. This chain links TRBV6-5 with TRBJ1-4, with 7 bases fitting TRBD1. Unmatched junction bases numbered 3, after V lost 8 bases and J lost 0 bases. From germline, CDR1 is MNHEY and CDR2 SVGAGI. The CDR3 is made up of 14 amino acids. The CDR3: CASGDSATNEKLFF. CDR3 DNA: TGTGCCAGCGGGGACAGTGCAACTAATGAAAAACTGTTTTTT.

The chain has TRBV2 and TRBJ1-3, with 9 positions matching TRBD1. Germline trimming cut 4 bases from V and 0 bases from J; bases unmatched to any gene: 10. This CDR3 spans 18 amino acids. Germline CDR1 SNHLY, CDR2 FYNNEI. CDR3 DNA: TGTGCCAGCAGTGGCTTCTGGACAGGGGCGATCTCTGGAAACACCATATATTTT. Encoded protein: CASSGFWTGAISGNTIYF.

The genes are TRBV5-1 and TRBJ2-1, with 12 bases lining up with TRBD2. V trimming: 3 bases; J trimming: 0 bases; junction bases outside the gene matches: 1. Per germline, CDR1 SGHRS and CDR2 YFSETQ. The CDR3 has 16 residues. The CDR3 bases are TGCGCCAGCAGCTCTAGCGGGGGGGTCTCCTACAATGAGCAGTTCTTC. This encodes CASSSSGGVSYNEQFF.